This T cell receptor (beta chain) emerged from a study of CD8 T cell repertoires and HIV-1 epitope variants. Study-level background: Twenty-five autologous and known Gag and Nef epitope variant peptides each stimulated T cells separately. Controls included no peptide, Ebola AY9 epitope, and a CMV, EBV, flu pool. Enriched T cells were co-cultured with equal numbers of autologous T cell-negative antigen-presenting cells.

With respect to this clone: Its antigen is unidentified.

Sequencing of TCR beta CDR3 used immunoSEQ survey depth. The repertoire was sequenced with immunoSEQ multiplex PCR; TCRdb's copy has only in-frame clones and lacks some. Of roughly 5,400 clones listed, around 66% are singletons. The germline V and J ends were trimmed by 6 bases and 4 bases, with 14 bases remaining between them. Germline-derived CDR1 and CDR2 are MNHEY and SVGAGI. This CDR3 is 14 amino acids long. V gene TRBV6-5 combines with J gene TRBJ2-3; no definite D call. The source is a male donor with HIV. Sequencing used cultured CD8+ T cells derived from PBMCs. The CDR3, as DNA: TGTGCCAGCAGCCCCACGGCGTTGCCAGATACGCAGTATTTT. Its translation is CASSPTALPDTQYF.